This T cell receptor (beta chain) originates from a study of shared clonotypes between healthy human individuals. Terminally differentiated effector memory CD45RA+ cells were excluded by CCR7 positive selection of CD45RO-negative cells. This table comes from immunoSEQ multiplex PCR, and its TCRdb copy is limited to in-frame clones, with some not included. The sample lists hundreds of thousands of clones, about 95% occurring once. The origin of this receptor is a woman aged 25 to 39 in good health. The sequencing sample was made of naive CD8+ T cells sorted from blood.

For the CDR3, the DNA is TGTGCCAGCAGTTTAGGCGCGCTAACCTACGAGCAGTACTTC. Translating it yields CASSLGALTYEQYF. V and J are TRBV27 and TRBJ2-7; D not resolved. The V gene's germline CDR1 is MNHEY and CDR2 SMNVEV (reference sequence). The length of the CDR3 is 14 residues. The ends were cut back, 2 bases at V and 2 bases at J, with 10 bases in the middle.